This T cell receptor beta chain was identified in a study of cytomegalovirus exposure and HLA in healthy donors. Primers included in the PCR were 60 Vbeta and 13 Jbeta primers. Method: immunoSEQ multiplex PCR; TCRdb's copy keeps in-frame clones and lacks some. The sample records some 120,000 clones, approximately 8.7% being singletons. This clone was recorded a few times. CDR1 is DFQATT, CDR2 SNEGSKA, per germline (reference sequence). This CDR3 comprises 11 residues. The ends were cut back, 4 bases at V and 4 bases at J, with 7 bases in the middle. The genes are TRBV20-1 and TRBJ2-5; D is unresolved. This clonotype was sampled from a man in his forties in good health and CMV-seronegative. Sequenced material: PBMCs. The CDR3 here is CSATTGETQYF. Written as DNA, the CDR3 is TGCAGTGCTACCACGGGAGAGACCCAGTACTTC.